The next 2 T cell receptor beta chains were all read from a single sample in a study of T cell changes during pregnancy in multiple sclerosis. TCRdb's table, derived via immunoSEQ multiplex PCR, lists solely in-frame clones and lacks some. The sample has tens of thousands of clones, just under 95% seen once; the top ten hold under 4.5%. Specimen: CD8+ T cells from peripheral blood mononuclear cells, collected after pregnancy. The receptors shown here come from a female donor with multiple sclerosis, enrolled in a pregnancy study.

This chain joins TRBV5-4 and TRBJ2-5, with D perhaps TRBD2 (6 bases). Trimming removed 7 bases from V and 5 bases from J, with 12 bases in between. Germline V CDR1 and CDR2: SGHNT, YYREEE (reference sequence). The CDR3 is made up of 12 amino acids. The CDR3 loop is CASSGESETQYF. CDR3 bases: TGTGCCAGCTCGGGGGAATCCGAGACCCAGTACTTC.

The CDR3 reads CASSRAGQYNEQFF. The CDR3 nucleotides are TGCGCCAGCAGCCGGGCGGGACAGTACAATGAGCAGTTCTTC. The rearrangement joins TRBV4-1 to TRBJ2-1; D is possibly TRBD1 (7 bases). This CDR3 is 14 amino acids long. The germline V gene has CDR1 MGHRA and CDR2 YSYEKL. Trimming shortened V by 4 bases and J by 4 bases, and 11 bases separated the two germline ends.